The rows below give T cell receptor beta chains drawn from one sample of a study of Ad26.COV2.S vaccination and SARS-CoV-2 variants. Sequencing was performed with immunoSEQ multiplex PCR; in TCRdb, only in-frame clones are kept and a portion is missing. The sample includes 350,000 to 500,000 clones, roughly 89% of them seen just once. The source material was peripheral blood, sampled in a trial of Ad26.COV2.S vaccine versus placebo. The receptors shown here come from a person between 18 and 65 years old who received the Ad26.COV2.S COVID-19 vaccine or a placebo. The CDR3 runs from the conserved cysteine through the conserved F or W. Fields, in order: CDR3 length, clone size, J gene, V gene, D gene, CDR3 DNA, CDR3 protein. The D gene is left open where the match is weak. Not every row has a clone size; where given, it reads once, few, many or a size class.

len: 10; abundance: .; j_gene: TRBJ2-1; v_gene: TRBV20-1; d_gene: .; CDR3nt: TGCAGTGCTGGGGATTGGGCCCAGTTCTTC; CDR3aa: CSAGDWAQFF
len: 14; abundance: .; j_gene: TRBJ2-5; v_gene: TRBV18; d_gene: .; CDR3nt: TGTGCCAGCTCACCAGGGGTTGGGTCGGAGACCCAGTACTTC; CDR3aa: CASSPGVGSETQYF
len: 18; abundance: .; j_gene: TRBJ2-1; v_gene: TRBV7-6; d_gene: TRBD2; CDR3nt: TGTGCCAGCAGCTTAGGTACAGCGGGGGCCAGCTCCTACAATGAGCAGTTCTTC; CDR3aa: CASSLGTAGASSYNEQFF
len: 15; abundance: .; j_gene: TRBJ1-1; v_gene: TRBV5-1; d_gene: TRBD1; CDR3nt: TGCGCCAGCAGCAGGGACAGGTGGCTGAACACTGAAGCTTTCTTT; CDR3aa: CASSRDRWLNTEAFF
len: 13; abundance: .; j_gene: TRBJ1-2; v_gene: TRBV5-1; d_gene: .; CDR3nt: TGCGCCAGCAGCCCGAACTGGCCTCCGCCGTATACCTTC; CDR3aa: CASSPNWPPPYTF
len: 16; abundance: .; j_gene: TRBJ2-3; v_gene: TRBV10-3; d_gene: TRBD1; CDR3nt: TGTGCCATCAGTGATAGCCGGGACAGGGCTTCGGATACGCAGTATTTT; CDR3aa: CAISDSRDRASDTQYF
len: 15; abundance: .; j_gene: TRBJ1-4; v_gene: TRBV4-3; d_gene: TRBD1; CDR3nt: TGCGCCAGCAGCCAGGGACAGCCTCGCGGAGAAAAACTGTTTTTT; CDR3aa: CASSQGQPRGEKLFF
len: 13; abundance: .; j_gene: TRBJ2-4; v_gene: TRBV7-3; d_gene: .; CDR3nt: TGTGCCAGCAGCTTCGGGGGCAAAAACATTCAGTACTTC; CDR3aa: CASSFGGKNIQYF
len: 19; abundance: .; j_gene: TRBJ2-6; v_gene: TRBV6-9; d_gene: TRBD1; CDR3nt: TGTGCCAGCAGTTATTCGGCACTGTACAGGGGGCATGGGGCCAACGTCCTGACTTTC; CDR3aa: CASSYSALYRGHGANVLTF
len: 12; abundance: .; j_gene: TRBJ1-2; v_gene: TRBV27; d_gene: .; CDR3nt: TGTGCCAGCAGTCAGGGGAACTATGGCTACACCTTC; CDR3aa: CASSQGNYGYTF
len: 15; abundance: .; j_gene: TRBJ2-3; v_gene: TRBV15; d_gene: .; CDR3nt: TGTGCCACCAGCAGAGATCTTCAGGGAACGGATACGCAGTATTTT; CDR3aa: CATSRDLQGTDTQYF
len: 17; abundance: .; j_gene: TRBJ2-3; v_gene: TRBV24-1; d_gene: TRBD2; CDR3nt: TGTGCCACCAGTGATTTTGGGACTAGCGGTCGCACAGATACGCAGTATTTT; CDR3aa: CATSDFGTSGRTDTQYF
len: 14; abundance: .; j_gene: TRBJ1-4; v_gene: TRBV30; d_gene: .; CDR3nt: TGTGCCTGGAGTGCGGACTTCTCGAGGCGAGAACTGTTTTTT; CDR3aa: CAWSADFSRRELFF
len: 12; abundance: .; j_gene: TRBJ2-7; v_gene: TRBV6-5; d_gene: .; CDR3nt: TGTGCCAGCAGGAGAAGCTCCTACGAGCAGTACTTC; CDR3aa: CASRRSSYEQYF
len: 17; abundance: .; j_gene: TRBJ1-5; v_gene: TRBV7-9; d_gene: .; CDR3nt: TGTGCCAGCAGCTTCGGCCTCGGGGGGGCTCGGGAACAGCCCCAGCATTTT; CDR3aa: CASSFGLGGAREQPQHF
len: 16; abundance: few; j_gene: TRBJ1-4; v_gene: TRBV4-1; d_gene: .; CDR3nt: TGCGCCAGCAGCCCCCGGGACGGACTACCTAATGAAAAACTGTTTTTT; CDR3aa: CASSPRDGLPNEKLFF
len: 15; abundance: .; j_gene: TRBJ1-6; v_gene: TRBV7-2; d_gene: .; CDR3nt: TGTGCCAGCAGCTTAGCGCACGGTAATAATTCACCCCTCCACTTT; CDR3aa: CASSLAHGNNSPLHF
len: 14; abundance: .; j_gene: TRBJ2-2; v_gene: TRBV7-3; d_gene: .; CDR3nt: TGTGCCAGCAGCTTAAGGCCGGTCACCGGGGAGCTGTTTTTT; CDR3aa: CASSLRPVTGELFF
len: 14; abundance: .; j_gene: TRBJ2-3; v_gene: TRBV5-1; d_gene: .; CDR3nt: TGCGCCAGCACCTCTACTAGCCTAAAAGATACGCAGTATTTT; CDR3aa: CASTSTSLKDTQYF
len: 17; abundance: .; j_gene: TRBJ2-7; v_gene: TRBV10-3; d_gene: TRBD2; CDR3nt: TGTGCCATCAGTGGAATATTAGCGGGGTCCCCCTCAAACGAGCAGTACTTC; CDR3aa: CAISGILAGSPSNEQYF